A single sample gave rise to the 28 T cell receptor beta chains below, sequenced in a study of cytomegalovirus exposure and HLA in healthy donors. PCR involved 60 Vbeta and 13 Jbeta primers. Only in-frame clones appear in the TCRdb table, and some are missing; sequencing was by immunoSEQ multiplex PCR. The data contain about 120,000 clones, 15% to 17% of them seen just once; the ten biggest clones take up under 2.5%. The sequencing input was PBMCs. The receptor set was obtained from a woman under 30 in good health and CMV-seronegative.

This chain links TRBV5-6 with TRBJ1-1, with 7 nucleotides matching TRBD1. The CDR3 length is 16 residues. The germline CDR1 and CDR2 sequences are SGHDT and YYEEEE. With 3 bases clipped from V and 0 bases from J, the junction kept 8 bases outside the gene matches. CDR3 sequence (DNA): TGTGCCAGCAGCTCCATGACAGGGCTGTTGAACACTGAAGCTTTCTTT. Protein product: CASSSMTGLLNTEAFF.

CDR3: CASSLDDRGRGRRYGYTF. CDR3 sequence (DNA): TGCGCCAGCAGCTTGGACGACAGGGGGCGCGGAAGACGCTATGGCTACACCTTC. The rearrangement links TRBV5-1 to TRBJ1-2; 10 bases map to TRBD1. Germline V lookup: CDR1 SGHRS, CDR2 YFSETQ. This CDR3 spans 18 amino acids. J was trimmed by 4 bases and V by 0 bases; bases with no gene match: 12. Combining the CDR3 with reference TRBV5-1 and TRBJ1-2 gives the whole variable domain KAGVTQTPRYLIKTRGQQVTLSCSPISGHRSVSWYQQTPGQGLQFLFEYFSETQRNKGNFPGRFSGRQFSNSRSEMNVSTLELGDSALYLCASSLDDRGRGRRYGYTFGSGTRLTVV.

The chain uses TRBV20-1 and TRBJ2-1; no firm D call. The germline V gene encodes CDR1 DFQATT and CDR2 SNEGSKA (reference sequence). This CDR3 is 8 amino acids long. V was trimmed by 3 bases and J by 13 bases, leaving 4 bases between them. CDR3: CSASPQFF. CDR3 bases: TGCAGTGCTAGTCCTCAGTTCTTC.

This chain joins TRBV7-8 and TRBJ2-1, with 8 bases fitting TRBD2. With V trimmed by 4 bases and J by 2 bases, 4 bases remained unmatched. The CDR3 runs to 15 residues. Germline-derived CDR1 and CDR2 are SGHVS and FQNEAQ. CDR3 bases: TGTGCCAGCAGCTATCGGGGGGGCCCCTACAATGAGCAGTTCTTC. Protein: CASSYRGGPYNEQFF.

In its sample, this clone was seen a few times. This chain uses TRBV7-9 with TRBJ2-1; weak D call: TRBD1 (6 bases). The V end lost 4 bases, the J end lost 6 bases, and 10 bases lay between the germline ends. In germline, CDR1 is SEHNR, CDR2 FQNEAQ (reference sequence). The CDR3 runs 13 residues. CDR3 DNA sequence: TGTGCCAGCAGCTCGGACAGTATCAATGAGCAGTTCTTC. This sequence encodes CASSSDSINEQFF. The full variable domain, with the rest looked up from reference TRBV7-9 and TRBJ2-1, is DTGVSQNPRHKITKRGQNVTFRCDPISEHNRLYWYRQTLGQGPEFLTYFQNEAQLEKSRLLSDRFSAERPKGSFSTLEIQRTEQGDSAMYLCASSSDSINEQFFGPGTRLTVL.

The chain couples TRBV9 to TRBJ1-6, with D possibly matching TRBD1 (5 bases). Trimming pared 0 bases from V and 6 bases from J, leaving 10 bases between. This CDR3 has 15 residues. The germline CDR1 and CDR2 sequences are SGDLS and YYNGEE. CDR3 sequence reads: CASSVAGAANSPLHF. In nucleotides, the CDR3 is TGTGCCAGCAGCGTAGCTGGGGCCGCTAATTCACCCCTCCACTTT.

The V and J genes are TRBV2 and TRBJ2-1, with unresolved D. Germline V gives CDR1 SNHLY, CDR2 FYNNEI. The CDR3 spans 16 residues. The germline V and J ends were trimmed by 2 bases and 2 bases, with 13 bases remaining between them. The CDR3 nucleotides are TGTGCCAGCAGTGAAATCTCAGGTGTCCCCTACAATGAGCAGTTCTTC. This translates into CASSEISGVPYNEQFF.

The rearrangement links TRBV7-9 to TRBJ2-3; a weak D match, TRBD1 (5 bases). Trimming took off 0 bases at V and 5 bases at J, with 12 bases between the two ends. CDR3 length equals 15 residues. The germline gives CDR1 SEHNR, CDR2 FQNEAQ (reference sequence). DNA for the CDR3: TGTGCCAGCAGCTTAGCGATGGGGCGCATAGATACGCAGTATTTT. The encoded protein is CASSLAMGRIDTQYF. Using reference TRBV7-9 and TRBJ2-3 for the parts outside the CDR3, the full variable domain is DTGVSQNPRHKITKRGQNVTFRCDPISEHNRLYWYRQTLGQGPEFLTYFQNEAQLEKSRLLSDRFSAERPKGSFSTLEIQRTEQGDSAMYLCASSLAMGRIDTQYFGPGTRLTVL.

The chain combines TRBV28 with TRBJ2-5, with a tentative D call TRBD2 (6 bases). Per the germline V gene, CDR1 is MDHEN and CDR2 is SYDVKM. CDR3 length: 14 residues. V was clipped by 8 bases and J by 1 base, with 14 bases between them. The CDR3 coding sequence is TGTGCCAGCCGGGCAGGGAGGACCCAAGAGACCCAGTACTTC. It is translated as CASRAGRTQETQYF.

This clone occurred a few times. The CDR3 nucleotides read TGTGCCTGGAGGGAGGGCGCCACAGATACGCAGTATTTT. Amino acids: CAWREGATDTQYF. The rearrangement links TRBV30 to TRBJ2-3; D is possibly TRBD2 (6 bases). Trimming removed 3 bases from V and 2 bases from J, with 9 bases in between. The germline CDR1 and CDR2 sequences are GTSNPN and SVGIG (reference sequence). CDR3 length: 13 residues.

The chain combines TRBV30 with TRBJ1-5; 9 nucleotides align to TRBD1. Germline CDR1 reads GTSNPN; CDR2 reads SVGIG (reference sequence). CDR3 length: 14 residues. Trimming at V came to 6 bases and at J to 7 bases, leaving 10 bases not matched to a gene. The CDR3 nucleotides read TGTGCCTGCCGCGGGACAGGGAATGGACAGCCCCAGCATTTT. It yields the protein CACRGTGNGQPQHF.

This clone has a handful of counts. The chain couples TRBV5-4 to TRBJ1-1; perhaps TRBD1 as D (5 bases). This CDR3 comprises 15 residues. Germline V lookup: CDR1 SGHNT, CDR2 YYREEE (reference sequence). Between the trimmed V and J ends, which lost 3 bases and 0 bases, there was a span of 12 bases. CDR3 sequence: CASSWGGIMNTEAFF. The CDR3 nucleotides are TGTGCCAGCAGCTGGGGGGGGATCATGAACACTGAAGCTTTCTTT.

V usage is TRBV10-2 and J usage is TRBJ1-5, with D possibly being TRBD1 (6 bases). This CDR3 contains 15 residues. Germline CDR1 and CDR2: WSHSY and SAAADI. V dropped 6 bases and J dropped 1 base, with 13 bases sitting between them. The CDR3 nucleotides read TGCGCCAGCAGGGCAGGACAGCCCAGCAATCAGCCCCAGCATTTT. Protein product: CASRAGQPSNQPQHF.

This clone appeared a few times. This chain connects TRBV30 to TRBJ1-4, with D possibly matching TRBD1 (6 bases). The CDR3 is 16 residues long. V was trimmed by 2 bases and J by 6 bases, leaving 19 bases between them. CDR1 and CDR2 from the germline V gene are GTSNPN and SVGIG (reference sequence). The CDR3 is CAWSQPDRPFDEKLFF. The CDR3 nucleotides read TGTGCCTGGAGTCAGCCCGACAGGCCCTTCGATGAAAAACTGTTTTTT.

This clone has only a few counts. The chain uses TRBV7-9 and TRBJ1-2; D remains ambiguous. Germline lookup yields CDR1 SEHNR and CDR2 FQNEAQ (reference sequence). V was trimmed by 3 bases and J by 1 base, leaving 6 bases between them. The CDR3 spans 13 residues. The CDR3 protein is CASSFGSNYGYTF. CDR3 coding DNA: TGTGCCAGCAGCTTTGGGAGTAACTATGGCTACACCTTC.

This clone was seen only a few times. The CDR3 is CASSEVAGPYNEQFF. DNA for the CDR3: TGTGCCAGCAGTGAAGTAGCGGGACCCTACAATGAGCAGTTCTTC. The genes are TRBV6-1 and TRBJ2-1, with 8 bases fitting TRBD2. The ends lost 1 base at V and 2 bases at J; junction bases unmatched: 1. CDR1 MNHNS and CDR2 SASEGT come from the germline V gene. The CDR3 covers 15 residues.

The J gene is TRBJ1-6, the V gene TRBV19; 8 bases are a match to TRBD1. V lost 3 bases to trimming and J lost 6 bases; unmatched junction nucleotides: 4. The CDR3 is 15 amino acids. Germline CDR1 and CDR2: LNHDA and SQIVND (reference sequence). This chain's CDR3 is CASSMDRAVNSPLHF. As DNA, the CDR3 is TGTGCCAGTAGTATGGACAGGGCAGTTAATTCACCCCTCCACTTT. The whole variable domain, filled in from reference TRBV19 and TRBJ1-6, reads DGGITQSPKYLFRKEGQNVTLSCEQNLNHDAMYWYRQDPGQGLRLIYYSQIVNDFQKGDIAEGYSVSREKKESFPLTVTSAQKNPTAFYLCASSMDRAVNSPLHFGNGTRLTVT.

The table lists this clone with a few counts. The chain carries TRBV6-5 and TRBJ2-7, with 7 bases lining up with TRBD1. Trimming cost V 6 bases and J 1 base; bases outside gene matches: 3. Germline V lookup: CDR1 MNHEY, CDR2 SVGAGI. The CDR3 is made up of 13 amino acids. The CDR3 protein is CASRTGASYEQYF. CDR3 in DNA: TGTGCCAGCAGAACAGGGGCATCCTACGAGCAGTACTTC.

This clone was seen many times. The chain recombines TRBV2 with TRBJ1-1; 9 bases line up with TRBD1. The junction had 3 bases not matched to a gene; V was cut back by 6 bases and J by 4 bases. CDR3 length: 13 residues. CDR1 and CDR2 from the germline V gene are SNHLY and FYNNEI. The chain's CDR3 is CASRDRGGTEAFF. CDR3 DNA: TGTGCCAGCAGGGACAGGGGTGGCACTGAAGCTTTCTTT.

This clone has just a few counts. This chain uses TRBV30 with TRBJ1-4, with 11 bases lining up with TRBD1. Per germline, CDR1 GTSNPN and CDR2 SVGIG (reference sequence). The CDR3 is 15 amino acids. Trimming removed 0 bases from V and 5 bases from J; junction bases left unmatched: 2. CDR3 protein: CAWSVRTGGNEKLFF. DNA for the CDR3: TGTGCCTGGAGTGTAAGGACAGGGGGCAATGAAAAACTGTTTTTT.

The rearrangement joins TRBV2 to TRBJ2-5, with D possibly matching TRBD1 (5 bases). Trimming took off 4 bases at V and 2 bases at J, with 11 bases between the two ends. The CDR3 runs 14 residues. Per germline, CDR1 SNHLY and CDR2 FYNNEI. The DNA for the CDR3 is TGTGCCAGCAGTGGGGGCAGATATCAAGAGACCCAGTACTTC. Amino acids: CASSGGRYQETQYF.

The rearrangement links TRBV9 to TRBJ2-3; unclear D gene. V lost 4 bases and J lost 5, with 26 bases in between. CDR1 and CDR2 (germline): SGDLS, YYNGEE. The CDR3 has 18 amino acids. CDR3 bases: TGTGCCAGCAGCCCCAACCCTTTTTTCCCTATAGTGCAAGATACGCAGTATTTT. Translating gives CASSPNPFFPIVQDTQYF.

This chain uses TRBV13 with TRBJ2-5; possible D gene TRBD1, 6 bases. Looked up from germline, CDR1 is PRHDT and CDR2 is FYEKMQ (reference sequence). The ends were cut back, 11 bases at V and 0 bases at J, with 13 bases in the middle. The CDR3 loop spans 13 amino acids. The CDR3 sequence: CASCEGDQETQYF. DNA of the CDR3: TGTGCCTCCTGTGAGGGGGACCAAGAGACCCAGTACTTC.

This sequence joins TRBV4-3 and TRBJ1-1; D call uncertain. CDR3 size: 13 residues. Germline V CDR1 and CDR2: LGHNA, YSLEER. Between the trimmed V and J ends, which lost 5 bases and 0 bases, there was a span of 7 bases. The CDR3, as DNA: TGCGCCAGCAGCTCTCAGGTGAACACTGAAGCTTTCTTT. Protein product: CASSSQVNTEAFF.

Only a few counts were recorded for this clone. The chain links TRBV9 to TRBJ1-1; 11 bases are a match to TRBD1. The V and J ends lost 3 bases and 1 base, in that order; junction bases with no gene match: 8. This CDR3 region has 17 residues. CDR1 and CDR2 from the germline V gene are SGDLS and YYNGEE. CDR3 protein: CASSEPGQGGRNTEAFF. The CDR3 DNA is TGTGCCAGCAGCGAACCGGGACAGGGGGGTAGGAACACTGAAGCTTTCTTT.

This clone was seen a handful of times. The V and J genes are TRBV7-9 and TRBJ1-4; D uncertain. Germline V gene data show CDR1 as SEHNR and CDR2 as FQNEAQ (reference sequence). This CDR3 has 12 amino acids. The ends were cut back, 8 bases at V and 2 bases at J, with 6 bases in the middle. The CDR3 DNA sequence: TGTGCCAGCCATCAGACTAATGAAAAACTGTTTTTT. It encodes CASHQTNEKLFF.

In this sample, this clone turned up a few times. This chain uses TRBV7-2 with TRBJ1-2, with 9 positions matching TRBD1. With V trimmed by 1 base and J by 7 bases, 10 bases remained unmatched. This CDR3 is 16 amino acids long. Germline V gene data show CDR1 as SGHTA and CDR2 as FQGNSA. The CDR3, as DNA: TGTGCCAGCAGCTTAGGGACGGGACAGGGTTGGCGTGGCTACACCTTC. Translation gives CASSLGTGQGWRGYTF.

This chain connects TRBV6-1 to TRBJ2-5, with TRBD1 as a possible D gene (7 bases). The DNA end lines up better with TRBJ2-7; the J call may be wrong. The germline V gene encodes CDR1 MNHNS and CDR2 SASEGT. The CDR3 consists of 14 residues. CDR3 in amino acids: CASRSTGRSYEQYF. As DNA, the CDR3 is TGTGCCAGCAGATCGACAGGGAGGTCCTACGAGCAGTACTTC.